This entry lists 13 T cell receptor beta chains sequenced from one sample in a study of technical replicates of blood from a few donors. The protocol was immunoSEQ multiplex PCR, while the TCRdb copy is restricted to in-frame clones and leaves out a portion. The top ten clones hold over 0.15% of a sample with some 67,000 clones, nearly 98% of them seen once. The sequencing input was T cells isolated from PBMCs. All receptors derive from a human donor in good health.

This chain connects TRBV4-1 to TRBJ2-1; D not resolved. The CDR3 totals 18 residues. CDR1 and CDR2 (germline): MGHRA, YSYEKL. The V gene lost 1 base and the J gene lost 6 bases, with 22 bases spanning the gap. The CDR3 loop is CASSQVGAGVTYSNEQFF. The CDR3 nucleotides are TGCGCCAGCAGCCAAGTAGGAGCCGGCGTTACCTATTCCAATGAGCAGTTCTTC.

The rearrangement joins TRBV28 to TRBJ2-5; 7 bases fit TRBD1. CDR3 length: 12 residues. Looked up from germline, CDR1 is MDHEN and CDR2 is SYDVKM. The V gene end was trimmed by 5 bases and the J gene end by 7 bases; junction bases not matched to a gene: 4. CDR3 in amino acids: CASSQGDGTQYF. The CDR3 coding sequence is TGTGCCAGCAGTCAGGGGGACGGGACCCAGTACTTC.

V gene TRBV5-1 combines with J gene TRBJ2-2, with D possibly TRBD1 on 6 matching bases. This CDR3 is 17 amino acids long. In germline, CDR1 is SGHRS, CDR2 YFSETQ. V lost 0 bases and J 5 bases, leaving 17 bases between the germline ends. CDR3 loop: CASSLVPERGTTGELFF. The DNA of the CDR3 is TGCGCCAGCAGCTTGGTCCCAGAAAGGGGGACGACCGGGGAGCTGTTTTTT.

V is TRBV5-4 and J is TRBJ2-7, with D unclear. The germline CDR1 and CDR2 sequences are SGHNT and YYREEE (reference sequence). V was shortened by 0 bases and J by 6 bases, with 10 bases between the two germline ends. The CDR3 extends over 13 amino acids. The CDR3 loop is CASSLDSIPEQYF. CDR3 bases: TGTGCCAGCAGCTTGGACTCTATTCCCGAGCAGTACTTC.

The chain joins TRBV12-2 to TRBJ1-5. TRBV12-2 is classified as a pseudogene. The CDR3 runs 14 residues. This CDR3 reads CASRLALRNQPQHF. DNA of the CDR3: TGTGCAAGTCGCTTAGCTCTCCGGAATCAGCCCCAGCATTTT.

The chain has TRBV11-2 and TRBJ2-5, with 11 bases lining up with TRBD2. The CDR3 is made up of 15 amino acids. V shed 4 bases, J shed 2 bases, and the junction held 3 bases outside the gene matches. CDR1 is SGHAT and CDR2 is FQNNGV in the germline V gene. The CDR3 DNA sequence: TGTGCCAGCAGCTCCCTAGCGGGGGGACAAGAGACCCAGTACTTC. Its translation is CASSSLAGGQETQYF.

The J gene is TRBJ1-1, the V gene TRBV20-1; D gene ambiguous. Trimming removed 3 bases from V and 4 bases from J, with 3 bases in between. This CDR3 has 10 residues. Germline V gives CDR1 DFQATT, CDR2 SNEGSKA (reference sequence). DNA of the CDR3: TGCAGTGCTAGTATCACTGAAGCTTTCTTT. Translating it yields CSASITEAFF.

V is TRBV19 and J is TRBJ1-2, with D maybe TRBD1 (6 bases). CDR3 length equals 16 residues. The germline CDR1 and CDR2 sequences are LNHDA and SQIVND (reference sequence). V was pared by 1 base and J by 4 bases, with 16 bases between. CDR3: CASSIVGRDTGYGYTF. The CDR3 coding sequence is TGTGCCAGTAGTATAGTCGGACGGGACACTGGCTATGGCTACACCTTC.

The chain uses TRBV10-3 and TRBJ2-6; TRBD2 might be the D (6 bases). Per the germline V gene, CDR1 is ENHRY and CDR2 is SYGVKD. This CDR3 has 13 amino acids. The V gene lost 7 bases and the J gene lost 3 bases, with 7 bases spanning the gap. Here the CDR3 DNA reads TGTGCCATCACGGGAGTTGGGGCCAACGTCCTGACTTTC. Its protein product is CAITGVGANVLTF.

V and J are TRBV2 and TRBJ2-7, with TRBD1 identical over 8 bases. This CDR3 has 15 amino acids. V was clipped by 7 bases and J by 1 base; unmatched bases: 9. Germline-derived CDR1 and CDR2 are SNHLY and FYNNEI. As DNA, the CDR3 is TGTGCCAGCACGACTACCGACAGGGGATCCTACGAGCAGTACTTC. Translated, it gives CASTTTDRGSYEQYF.

The chain links TRBV18 to TRBJ2-5, with D possibly being TRBD1 (5 bases). This CDR3 is built from 15 residues. The ends were cut back, 3 bases at V and 2 bases at J, with 13 bases in the middle. CDR1 and CDR2 from the germline V gene are KGHSH and LQKENI. Here the CDR3 reads CASSPPGLGQETQYF. The CDR3 DNA follows: TGTGCCAGCTCACCGCCAGGGTTGGGGCAAGAGACCCAGTACTTC.

The V and J genes are TRBV28 and TRBJ1-1; TRBD1 matches at 7 bases. This CDR3 region has 13 residues. Trimming removed 6 bases from V and 1 base from J; junction bases left unmatched: 2. CDR1 is MDHEN, CDR2 SYDVKM, per germline. The CDR3 loop is CASRTGTNTEAFF. Written as DNA, the CDR3 is TGTGCCAGCAGGACAGGGACGAACACTGAAGCTTTCTTT.

This chain connects TRBV4-1 to TRBJ2-6, with a tentative D call TRBD1 (5 bases). Germline lookup yields CDR1 MGHRA and CDR2 YSYEKL. Deletions cut 4 bases from V and 4 bases from J, with 14 bases between. This CDR3 comprises 16 residues. DNA for the CDR3: TGCGCCAGCAGCCCCCTTGGGGCATCGGGGGCCAACGTCCTGACTTTC. The encoded protein is CASSPLGASGANVLTF.